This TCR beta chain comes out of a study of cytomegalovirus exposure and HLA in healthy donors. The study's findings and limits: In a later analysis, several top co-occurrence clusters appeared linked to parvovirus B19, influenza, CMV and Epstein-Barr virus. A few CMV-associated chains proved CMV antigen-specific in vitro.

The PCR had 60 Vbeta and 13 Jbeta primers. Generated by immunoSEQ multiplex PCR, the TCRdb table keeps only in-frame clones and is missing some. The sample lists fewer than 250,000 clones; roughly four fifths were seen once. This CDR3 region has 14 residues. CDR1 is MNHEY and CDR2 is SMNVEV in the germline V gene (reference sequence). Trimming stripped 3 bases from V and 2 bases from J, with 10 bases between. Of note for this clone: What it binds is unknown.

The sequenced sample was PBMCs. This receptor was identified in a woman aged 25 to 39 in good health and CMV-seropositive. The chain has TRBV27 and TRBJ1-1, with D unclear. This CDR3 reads CASSFTALNTEAFF. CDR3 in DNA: TGTGCCAGCAGTTTCACAGCTTTAAACACTGAAGCTTTCTTT.